Below are 4 T cell receptor beta chains sequenced from a single sample in a study of blood T cell repertoires in COVID-19. TCRdb keeps only in-frame clones here, not all; method: immunoSEQ multiplex PCR. The sample has tens of thousands of clones; over 90% are singletons. Sequencing was performed on peripheral blood. All receptors derive from a man between 60 and 70 years old with acute or convalescent COVID-19.

The chain recombines TRBV28 with TRBJ1-5, with 8 bases identical to TRBD1. The CDR3 is 15 residues long. Looked up from germline, CDR1 is MDHEN and CDR2 is SYDVKM. V lost 6 bases and J lost 7; bases outside the gene matches: 11. CDR3 region: CASRPGTGDWQPQHF. The CDR3 coding sequence is TGTGCCAGCAGACCCGGGACAGGCGACTGGCAGCCCCAGCATTTT.

This rearrangement joins TRBV3-1 (or the pseudogene TRBV3-2) to TRBJ1-4, with 8 nucleotides matching TRBD1. Trimming removed 7 bases from V and 6 bases from J; junction bases left unmatched: 7. This CDR3 contains 14 residues. Germline CDR1 LGHDT, CDR2 YNNKEL (reference sequence). The CDR3 protein is CASTPGDRHEKLFF. DNA of the CDR3: TGTGCCAGCACGCCGGGGGACAGGCATGAAAAACTGTTTTTT.

This clone appeared once. The CDR3 here is CASRRQIYSNQPQHF. In DNA, the CDR3 is TGTGCCAGTAGAAGACAGATTTATAGCAATCAGCCCCAGCATTTT. The rearrangement joins TRBV19 to TRBJ1-5; possibly TRBD1 for D (5 bases). Trimming cost V 6 bases and J 0 bases, with 12 bases left between them. The CDR3 contains 15 residues. The germline gives CDR1 LNHDA, CDR2 SQIVND (reference sequence). The full variable domain, with the rest looked up from reference TRBV19 and TRBJ1-5, is DGGITQSPKYLFRKEGQNVTLSCEQNLNHDAMYWYRQDPGQGLRLIYYSQIVNDFQKGDIAEGYSVSREKKESFPLTVTSAQKNPTAFYLCASRRQIYSNQPQHFGDGTRLSIL.

This clone has only one observation. The rearrangement uses TRBV19 and TRBJ1-1; TRBD1 is a possible D gene (6 bases). This CDR3 has 13 amino acids. With 5 bases removed from V and 1 base from J, the gap between germline ends came to 8 bases. Germline V CDR1 and CDR2: LNHDA, SQIVND (reference sequence). The CDR3 DNA reads TGTGCCAGTAGTTGGGGGCAGAACACTGAAGCTTTCTTT. It is translated as CASSWGQNTEAFF.